This T cell receptor (beta chain) came from a study of regulatory T cells in long-lasting Graves disease. On this clonotype: Its cognate antigen is unknown.

Sample time point: newly diagnosed GD, antithyroid drugs for less than 3 months. RNA isolated from PBMCs was used to make the TCR library. Whole-study findings and limits: TCR diversity was lower in persistent Graves' patients (versus newly diagnosed ones).

Arm-PCR of CDR3 regions with iRepertoire HTBI primers generated TCR beta libraries. TCRdb redid the calling of the multiplex PCR reads with MiXCR, one entry per CDR3 protein. Altogether around 480,000 distinct CDR3 sequences are present, approximately 16% being singletons, with the ten largest covering just under 25%. These same records also appear under a second study, on T cells in Graves' hyperthyroidism and ophthalmopathy. That work states: Most thyroid clonotypes with frequency above 0.001 were detected in blood.

The receptor was derived from a woman aged 35-65 years with Graves disease. The sample consisted of peripheral blood mononuclear cells (PBMCs), taken at new diagnosis, from a patient treated with antithyroid drugs.

In DNA form, the CDR3 reads TGCAGTGCTAGGAACATTGAAACCGGGACAGCGTTAGGGGCATCCTACGAGCAGTACTTC. The encoded protein is CSARNIETGTALGASYEQYF. The rearrangement links TRBV20-1 to TRBJ2-7; 7 nucleotides match TRBD1. CDR1 and CDR2 (germline): DFQATT, SNEGSKA (reference sequence). This CDR3 region has 20 residues. The V segment lost 3 bases and the J segment 1 base; nucleotides outside the gene matches: 24.